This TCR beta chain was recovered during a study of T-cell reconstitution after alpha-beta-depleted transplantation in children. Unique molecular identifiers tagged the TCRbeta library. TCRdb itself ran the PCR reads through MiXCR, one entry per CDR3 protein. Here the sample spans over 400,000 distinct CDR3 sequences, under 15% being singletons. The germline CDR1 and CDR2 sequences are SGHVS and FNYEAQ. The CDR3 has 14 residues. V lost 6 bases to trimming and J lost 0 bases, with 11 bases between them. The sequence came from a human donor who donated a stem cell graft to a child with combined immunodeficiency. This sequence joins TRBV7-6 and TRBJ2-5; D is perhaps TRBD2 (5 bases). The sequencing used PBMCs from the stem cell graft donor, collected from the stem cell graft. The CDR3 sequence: CASSHTRYQETQYF. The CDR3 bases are TGTGCCAGCAGTCATACTAGATACCAAGAGACCCAGTACTTC.